The present TCR beta chain was sequenced within a study of read filtering for tumor transcriptome and immune sequencing. Study overall: About 8 patients were R-ISS I, around 15 were R-ISS II, roughly seven were R-ISS III.

In regard to this clonotype: The antigen is unknown.

This library used approximately 370 ng RNA and molecular barcoded adaptors spanning alpha/delta and beta/gamma chains. TCRdb called the reads again in MiXCR, with one record for every CDR3 protein. This sample has about 19,000 distinct CDR3 sequences, with approximately 20% found just once. Study-wide results and caveats: IR-seq captured clonotypes deeper and more reliably than RNA-seq. The CD138-negative fraction was mixed bone marrow immune cells, not pure T cells.

The trim removed 2 bases at V and 6 bases at J, leaving 11 bases unmatched. Germline assignment: CDR1 SEHNR and CDR2 FQNEAQ (reference sequence). The CDR3 contains 17 residues. At the time of active disease, bone marrow was collected from every patient. The sequence was obtained from a donor aged 40 or over with multiple myeloma. The V gene is TRBV7-9, the J gene TRBJ2-1; 9 bases match TRBD2. Material: a population of CD138-negative cells sorted from bone marrow. In DNA form, the CDR3 reads TGTGCCAGCAGCTTAAGTCGGCGCGGGAGGGCAGGCAATGAGCAGTTCTTC. Translated: CASSLSRRGRAGNEQFF.